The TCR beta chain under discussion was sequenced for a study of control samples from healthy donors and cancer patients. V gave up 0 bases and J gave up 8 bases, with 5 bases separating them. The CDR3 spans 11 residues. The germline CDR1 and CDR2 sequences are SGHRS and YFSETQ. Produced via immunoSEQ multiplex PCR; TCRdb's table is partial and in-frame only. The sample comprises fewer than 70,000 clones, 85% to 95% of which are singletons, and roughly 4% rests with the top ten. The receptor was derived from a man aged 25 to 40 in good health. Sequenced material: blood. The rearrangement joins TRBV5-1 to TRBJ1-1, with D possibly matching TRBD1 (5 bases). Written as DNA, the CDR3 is TGCGCCAGCAGCTTGGGACAGGAAGCTTTCTTT. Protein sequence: CASSLGQEAFF.